This T cell receptor beta chain was observed in a study of regulatory T cells in long-lasting Graves disease. Study as a whole: A definition of persistent Graves' disease required over 5 years of antithyroid drugs plus positive TSH receptor antibodies. Study-level findings and limits: The study found TRBV28, TRBJ1-2 and TRBJ2-5 favored in persistent disease. In persistent patients, shared public clonotypes (approximately 3,000) outnumbered those in new patients (roughly 1,000).

Germline V gives CDR1 LNHNV, CDR2 YYDKDF (reference sequence). CDR3 length equals 15 residues. With V trimmed by 4 bases and J by 6 bases, 11 bases remained unmatched. Points on this clonotype: Its antigen remains unidentified. Since no conserved phenylalanine or tryptophan closes the CDR3, a read error is the likely cause.

Construction of TCR beta libraries relied on iRepertoire HTBI primers and on Arm-PCR targeting CDR3 regions. TCRdb re-called the multiplex PCR reads through MiXCR, storing one row per CDR3 protein. The data hold roughly 300,000 distinct CDR3 sequences, with less than 20% observed a single time. Specified time point: persistent/refractory GD, antithyroid drugs over 5 years with positive TRAb. From RNA extracted from PBMCs, the TCR library was made. Guidelines of the American Thyroid Association were used to diagnose Graves' disease. The chain is built from TRBV15 and TRBJ2-7, with TRBD2 matching over 8 bases. The sequence was obtained from a female donor with Graves disease. The starting material was peripheral blood mononuclear cells (PBMCs), obtained when the disease was refractory, from a patient treated with antithyroid drugs. The chain's CDR3 is CATSTDYKAGGEQYY. The CDR3, as DNA: TGTGCCACCAGCACCGACTACAAGGCGGGAGGCGAGCAGTACTAC.